The 8 T cell receptor beta chains presented below share a single source sample, sequenced in a study of T cell responses to AZD1222 COVID-19 vaccine. TCRdb's copy holds only in-frame clones and misses some; the assay was immunoSEQ multiplex PCR. Altogether 95,000 to 150,000 clones are present, approximately 85% being singletons, with the ten largest covering 3.5% to 5%. The sequencing used peripheral blood, collected 28 days after the second AZD1222 dose. These receptors were obtained from an adult who received the AZD1222 COVID-19 vaccine.

This clone has only a few counts. V usage is TRBV2 and J usage is TRBJ1-2; D remains unclear. The CDR3 runs to 13 residues. V was pared by 8 bases and J by 2 bases, with 12 bases between. CDR1 and CDR2 (germline): SNHLY, FYNNEI. This CDR3 is CASLLRPNYGYTF. The CDR3 region has the DNA TGTGCCAGCCTGCTTAGGCCCAACTATGGCTACACCTTC.

The gene calls are TRBV28 and TRBJ1-4; 8 bases fit TRBD1. This CDR3 spans 15 amino acids. The germline V gene encodes CDR1 MDHEN and CDR2 SYDVKM. The V gene end was trimmed by 3 bases and the J gene end by 8 bases; junction bases not matched to a gene: 8. CDR3: CASSLDGRGLEKLFF. CDR3 bases: TGTGCCAGCAGTTTGGATGGCAGGGGGCTCGAAAAACTGTTTTTT.

The chain joins TRBV12-5 to TRBJ2-1; D may be TRBD1 or TRBD2 (5 bases each). V lost 0 bases and J lost 10, with 10 bases in between. Germline CDR1 reads LGHNT; CDR2 reads FRNRAP. CDR3 length equals 13 residues. This chain's CDR3 is CASGLVGEGEQFF. As DNA, the CDR3 is TGTGCTAGTGGTTTGGTAGGTGAGGGGGAGCAGTTCTTC.

The rearrangement links TRBV11-2 to TRBJ2-7; no definite D call. Trimming removed 4 bases at V and 0 bases at J, with 13 bases between. This CDR3 is 15 amino acids long. Germline V gene data show CDR1 as SGHAT and CDR2 as FQNNGV. The CDR3 sequence is CASSWTVDSSYEQYF. The CDR3 nucleotides are TGTGCCAGCAGCTGGACGGTGGATAGCTCCTACGAGCAGTACTTC.

Many counts were recorded for this clone. Other nucleotide sequences from this sample produce the same CDR3. The gene calls are TRBV18 and TRBJ1-5; tentative D call: TRBD1 (5 bases). V lost 2 bases and J lost 7, with 15 bases in between. Germline loops: CDR1 KGHSH, CDR2 LQKENI. This CDR3 is 15 amino acids long. The CDR3 loop is CASSPSIGGNQPQHF. For the CDR3, the DNA is TGTGCCAGCTCACCAAGTATCGGGGGGAACCAGCCCCAGCATTTT.

At least ten counts were recorded for this clone. CDR3 nucleotide sequence: TGTGCCAGCAGTATCACCGGGACAGACTCCTACGAGCAGTACTTC. This sequence encodes CASSITGTDSYEQYF. The rearrangement joins TRBV28 to TRBJ2-7; 7 bases map to TRBD1. The CDR3 loop spans 15 amino acids. V dropped 5 bases and J dropped 0; count of bases not matched to a gene: 7. Germline V gene sequence: CDR1 MDHEN, CDR2 SYDVKM.

This clone appeared once. CDR3 loop: CASSEPRGRAEKLFF. In DNA form, the CDR3 reads TGTGCCAGCAGTGAGCCCCGTGGGAGGGCTGAAAAACTGTTTTTT. The chain carries TRBV25-1 and TRBJ1-4; D is unresolved. The CDR3 totals 15 residues. The germline CDR1 and CDR2 sequences are MGHDK and SYGVNS. V was cut by 3 bases and J by 7 bases, with 15 bases left in between.

V is TRBV7-6 and J is TRBJ2-2; D is perhaps TRBD1 (8 bases). There are 18 residues in the CDR3. V shed 3 bases and J shed 4 bases, with 21 bases lying between them. CDR1 and CDR2 (germline): SGHVS, FNYEAQ. The CDR3 region has the DNA TGTGCCAGCAGCTTCCCAGAAAAACAGGGGGGGAGCACCGGGGAGCTGTTTTTT. The encoded protein is CASSFPEKQGGSTGELFF.